This T cell receptor (beta chain) was identified in a study of blood T cell repertoires in COVID-19. On the study more broadly: Acute and convalescent COVID-19 samples came from the United States, Italy and Spain. The cDNA or gDNA used as material had been derived from T cells, B-cell-depleted T cells, or PBMCs.

Original data processing: Using reference gene primer amplification, nucleated cell counts were estimated. TCRdb keeps only in-frame clones here, not all; method: immunoSEQ multiplex PCR. That table is the source of V, J and clone size, and D and trimming were worked out from the DNA. The sample holds under 350,000 clones, roughly 90% seen once. The TCR comes from a man between 35 and 55 years old with acute or convalescent COVID-19. The material sequenced was peripheral blood.

The CDR3 sequence: CASSMGQGPLNEQFF. The DNA of the CDR3 is TGTGCCAGTAGTATGGGACAGGGACCGCTTAATGAGCAGTTCTTC. The J gene is TRBJ2-1, the V gene TRBV19; 9 bases line up with TRBD1. The CDR3 length is 15 residues. The germline gives CDR1 LNHDA, CDR2 SQIVND (reference sequence). Germline trimming cut 3 bases from V and 7 bases from J; bases unmatched to any gene: 7. The complete variable domain, with remaining parts taken from reference TRBV19 and TRBJ2-1, reads DGGITQSPKYLFRKEGQNVTLSCEQNLNHDAMYWYRQDPGQGLRLIYYSQIVNDFQKGDIAEGYSVSREKKESFPLTVTSAQKNPTAFYLCASSMGQGPLNEQFFGPGTRLTVL.